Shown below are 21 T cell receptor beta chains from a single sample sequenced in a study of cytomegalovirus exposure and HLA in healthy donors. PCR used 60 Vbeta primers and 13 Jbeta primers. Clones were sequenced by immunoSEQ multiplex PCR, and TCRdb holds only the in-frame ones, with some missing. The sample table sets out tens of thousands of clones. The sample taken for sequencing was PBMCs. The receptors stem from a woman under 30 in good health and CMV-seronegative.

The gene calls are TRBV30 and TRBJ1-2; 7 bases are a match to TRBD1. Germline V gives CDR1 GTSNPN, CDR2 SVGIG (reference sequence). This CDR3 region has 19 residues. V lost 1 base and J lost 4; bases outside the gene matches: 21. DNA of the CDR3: TGTGCCTGGAGTGATCTAGGGGGCGCGTTTGGCCGTCCCCTCTATGGCTACACCTTC. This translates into CAWSDLGGAFGRPLYGYTF.

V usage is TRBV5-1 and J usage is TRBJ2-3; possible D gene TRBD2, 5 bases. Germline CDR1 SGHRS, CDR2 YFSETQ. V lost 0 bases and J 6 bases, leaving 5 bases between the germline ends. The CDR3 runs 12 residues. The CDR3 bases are TGCGCCAGCAGCTTGGCGGGGGATACGCAGTATTTT. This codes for CASSLAGDTQYF. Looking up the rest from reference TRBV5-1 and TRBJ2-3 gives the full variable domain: KAGVTQTPRYLIKTRGQQVTLSCSPISGHRSVSWYQQTPGQGLQFLFEYFSETQRNKGNFPGRFSGRQFSNSRSEMNVSTLELGDSALYLCASSLAGDTQYFGPGTRLTVL.

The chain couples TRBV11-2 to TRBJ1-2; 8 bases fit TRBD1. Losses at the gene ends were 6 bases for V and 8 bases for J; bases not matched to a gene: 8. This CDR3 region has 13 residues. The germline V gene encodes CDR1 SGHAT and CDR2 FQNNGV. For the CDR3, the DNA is TGTGCCAGCAGATTTCAGGGGGCAGGCGGCTACACCTTC. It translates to CASRFQGAGGYTF.

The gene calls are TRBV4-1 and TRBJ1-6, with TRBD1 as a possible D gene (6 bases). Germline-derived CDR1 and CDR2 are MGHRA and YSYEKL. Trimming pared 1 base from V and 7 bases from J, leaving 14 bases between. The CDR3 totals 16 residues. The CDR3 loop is CASSQVLGQRNSPLHF. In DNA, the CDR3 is TGCGCCAGCAGCCAAGTTTTAGGACAGCGGAATTCACCCCTCCACTTT.

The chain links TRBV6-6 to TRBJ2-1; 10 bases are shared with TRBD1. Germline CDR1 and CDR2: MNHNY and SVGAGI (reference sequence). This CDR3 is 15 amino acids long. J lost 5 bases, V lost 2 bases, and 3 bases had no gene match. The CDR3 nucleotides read TGTGCCAGCAGTTACGGGACAGGGGCGGACAATGAGCAGTTCTTC. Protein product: CASSYGTGADNEQFF.

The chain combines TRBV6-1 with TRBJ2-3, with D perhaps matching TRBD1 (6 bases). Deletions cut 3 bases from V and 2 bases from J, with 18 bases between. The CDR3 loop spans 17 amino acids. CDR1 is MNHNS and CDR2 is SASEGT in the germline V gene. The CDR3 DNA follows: TGTGCCAGCAGTGAGAGGGGGTACCAGACCCTCACAGATACGCAGTATTTT. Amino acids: CASSERGYQTLTDTQYF.

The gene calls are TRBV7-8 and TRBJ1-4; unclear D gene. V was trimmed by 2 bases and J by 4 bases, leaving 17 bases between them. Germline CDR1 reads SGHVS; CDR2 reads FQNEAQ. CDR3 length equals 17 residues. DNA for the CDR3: TGTGCCAGCAGCTTAAACATCCGGGGTTGGGATAATGAAAAACTGTTTTTT. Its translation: CASSLNIRGWDNEKLFF. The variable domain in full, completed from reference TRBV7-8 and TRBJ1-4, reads GAGVSQSPRYKVAKRGQDVALRCDPISGHVSLFWYQQALGQGPEFLTYFQNEAQLDKSGLPSDRFFAERPEGSVSTLKIQRTQQEDSAVYLCASSLNIRGWDNEKLFFGSGTQLSVL.

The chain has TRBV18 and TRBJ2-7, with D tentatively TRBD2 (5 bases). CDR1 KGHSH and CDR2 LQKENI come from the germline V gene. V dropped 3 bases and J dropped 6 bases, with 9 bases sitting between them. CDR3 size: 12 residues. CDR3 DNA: TGTGCCAGCTCACCCGGAGGATTCGAGCAGTACTTC. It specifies CASSPGGFEQYF.

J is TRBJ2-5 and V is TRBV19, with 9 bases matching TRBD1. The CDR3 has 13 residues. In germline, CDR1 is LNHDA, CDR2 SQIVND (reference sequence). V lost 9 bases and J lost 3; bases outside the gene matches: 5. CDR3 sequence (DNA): TGTGCCAGCAAACAGGGGGCAGAAGAGACCCAGTACTTC. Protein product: CASKQGAEETQYF.

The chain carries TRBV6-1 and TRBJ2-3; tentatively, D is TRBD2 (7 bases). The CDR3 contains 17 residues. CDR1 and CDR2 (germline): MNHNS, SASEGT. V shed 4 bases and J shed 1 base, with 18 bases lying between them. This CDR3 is CASSGKRGGVGTDTQYF. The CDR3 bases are TGTGCCAGCAGTGGCAAAAGAGGGGGGGTGGGCACAGATACGCAGTATTTT.

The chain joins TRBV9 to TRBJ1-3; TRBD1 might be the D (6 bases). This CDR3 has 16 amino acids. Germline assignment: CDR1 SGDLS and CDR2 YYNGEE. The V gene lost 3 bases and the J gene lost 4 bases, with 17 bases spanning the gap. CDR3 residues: CASSGGGTLEGNTIYF. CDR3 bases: TGTGCCAGCAGCGGGGGGGGGACATTGGAAGGAAACACCATATATTTT. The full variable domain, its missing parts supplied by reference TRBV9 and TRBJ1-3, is DSGVTQTPKHLITATGQRVTLRCSPRSGDLSVYWYQQSLDQGLQFLIQYYNGEERAKGNILERFSAQQFPDLHSELNLSSLELGDSALYFCASSGGGTLEGNTIYFGEGSWLTVV.

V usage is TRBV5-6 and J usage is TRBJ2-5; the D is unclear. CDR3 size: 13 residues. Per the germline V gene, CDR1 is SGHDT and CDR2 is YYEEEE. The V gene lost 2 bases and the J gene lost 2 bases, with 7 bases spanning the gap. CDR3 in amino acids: CASSFRGQETQYF. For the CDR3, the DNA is TGTGCCAGCAGCTTCAGAGGTCAAGAGACCCAGTACTTC. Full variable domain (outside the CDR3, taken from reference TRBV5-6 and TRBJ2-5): DAGVTQSPTHLIKTRGQQVTLRCSPKSGHDTVSWYQQALGQGPQFIFQYYEEEERQRGNFPDRFSGHQFPNYSSELNVNALLLGDSALYLCASSFRGQETQYFGPGTRLLVL.

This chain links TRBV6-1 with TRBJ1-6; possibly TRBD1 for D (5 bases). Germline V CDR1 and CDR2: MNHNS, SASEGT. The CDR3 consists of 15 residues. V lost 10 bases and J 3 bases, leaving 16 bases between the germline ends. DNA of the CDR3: TGTGCCACTTCCAGAAACAGGTTCTATAATTCACCCCTCCACTTT. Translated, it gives CATSRNRFYNSPLHF.

The CDR3 DNA follows: TGCGCCAGCAGCCCGGACAGGGTCACCGGGGAGCTGTTTTTT. This codes for CASSPDRVTGELFF. V is TRBV5-1 and J is TRBJ2-2, with 8 nucleotides matching TRBD1. The V segment lost 4 bases and the J segment 4 bases; nucleotides outside the gene matches: 3. CDR1 is SGHRS and CDR2 is YFSETQ in the germline V gene. This CDR3 is 14 amino acids long.

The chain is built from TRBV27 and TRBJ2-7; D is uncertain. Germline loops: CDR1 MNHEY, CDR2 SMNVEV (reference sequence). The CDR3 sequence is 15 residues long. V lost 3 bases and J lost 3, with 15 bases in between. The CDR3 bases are TGTGCCAGCAGTTTTATCCGTACCCCGGGCTACGAGCAGTACTTC. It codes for CASSFIRTPGYEQYF.

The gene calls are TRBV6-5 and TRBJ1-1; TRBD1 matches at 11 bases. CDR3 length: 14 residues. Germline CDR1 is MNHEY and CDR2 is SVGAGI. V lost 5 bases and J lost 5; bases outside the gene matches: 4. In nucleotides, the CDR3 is TGTGCCAGCAGTGGGGACAGGGGGAAGACTGAAGCTTTCTTT. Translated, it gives CASSGDRGKTEAFF.

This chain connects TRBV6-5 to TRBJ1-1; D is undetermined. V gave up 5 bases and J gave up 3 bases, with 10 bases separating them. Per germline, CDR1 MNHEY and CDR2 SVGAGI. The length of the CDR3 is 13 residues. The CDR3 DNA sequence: TGTGCCAGCAGTCGGGTGGTGGACACTGAAGCTTTCTTT. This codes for CASSRVVDTEAFF.

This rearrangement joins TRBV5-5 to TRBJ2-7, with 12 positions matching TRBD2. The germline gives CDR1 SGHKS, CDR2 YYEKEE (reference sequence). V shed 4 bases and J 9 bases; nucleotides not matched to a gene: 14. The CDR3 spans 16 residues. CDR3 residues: CASSHEATSGGLGQYF. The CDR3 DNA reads TGTGCCAGCAGCCACGAAGCGACTAGCGGGGGACTCGGGCAGTACTTC.

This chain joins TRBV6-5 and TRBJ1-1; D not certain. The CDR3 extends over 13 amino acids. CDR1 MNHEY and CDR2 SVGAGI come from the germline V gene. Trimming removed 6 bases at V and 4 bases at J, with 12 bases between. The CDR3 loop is CASSPIGSTEAFF. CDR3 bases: TGTGCCAGCAGCCCCATCGGGTCCACTGAAGCTTTCTTT.

This CDR3 reads CAWSSSYEQYF. CDR3 DNA sequence: TGTGCCTGGTCTAGCTCCTACGAGCAGTACTTC. V usage is TRBV30 and J usage is TRBJ2-7; no firm D call. The CDR3 loop spans 11 amino acids. The germline V gene encodes CDR1 GTSNPN and CDR2 SVGIG (reference sequence). V was clipped by 5 bases and J by 0 bases, with 5 bases between them.

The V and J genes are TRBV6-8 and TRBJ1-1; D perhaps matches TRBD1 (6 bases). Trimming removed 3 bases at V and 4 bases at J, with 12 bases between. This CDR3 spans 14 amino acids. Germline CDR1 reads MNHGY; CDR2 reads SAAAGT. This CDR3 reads CASSYWTDLTEAFF. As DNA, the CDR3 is TGTGCCAGCAGTTATTGGACAGATCTCACTGAAGCTTTCTTT.